The present T cell receptor (beta chain) was sequenced within a study of T cells in Graves' hyperthyroidism and ophthalmopathy. This clonotype was detected ten times or more. What it binds is unknown. Between the trimmed V and J ends, which lost 5 bases and 0 bases, there was a span of 13 bases. The CDR3 is made up of 15 amino acids. Per the germline V gene, CDR1 is MNHEY and CDR2 is SMNVEV (reference sequence). Amplified TCR beta CDR3 regions came from RNA transcripts. First-round RT-PCR with HTBI primers amplified the TCR CDR3 region. TCRdb ran MiXCR on the multiplex PCR reads and lists one entry per CDR3 protein. The sample shows about 380,000 distinct CDR3 sequences, less than 20% of them seen only once. Overall study findings and caveats: Researchers found most expanded thyroid clonotypes above 0.001 in blood as well.

The material sequenced was blood. The gene calls are TRBV27 and TRBJ1-1; possible D gene TRBD1, 6 bases. The source is a young man with Graves' ophthalmopathy. The CDR3 loop reads CASSPWTAMNTEAFF. The DNA of the CDR3 is TGTGCCAGCAGTCCCTGGACAGCCATGAACACTGAAGCTTTCTTT.